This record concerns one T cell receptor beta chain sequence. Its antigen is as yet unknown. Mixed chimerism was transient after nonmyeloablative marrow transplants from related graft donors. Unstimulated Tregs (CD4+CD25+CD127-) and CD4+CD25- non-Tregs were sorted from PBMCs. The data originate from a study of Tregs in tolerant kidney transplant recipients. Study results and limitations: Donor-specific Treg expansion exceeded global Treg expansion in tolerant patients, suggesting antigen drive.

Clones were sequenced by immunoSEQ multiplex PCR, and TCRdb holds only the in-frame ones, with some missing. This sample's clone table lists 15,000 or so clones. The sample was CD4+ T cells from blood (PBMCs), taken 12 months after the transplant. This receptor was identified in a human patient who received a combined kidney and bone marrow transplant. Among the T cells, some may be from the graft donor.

CDR3 DNA (partial): TGTGCCAGCAGACTGGTTGAGAATTCACCC. It yields the protein CASRLVENSP. The whole CDR3 sequence reads CASRLVENSPLHF. The chain recombines TRBV5-4 with TRBJ1-6; D unresolved. The read is 3 residues too short to cover the CDR3 end, so that end is filled in from the germline J gene. The germline gives CDR1 SGHNT, CDR2 YYREEE (reference sequence). Trimming stripped 5 bases from V and 7 bases from J, with 10 bases between. CDR3 length: 13 residues.